The 7 T cell receptor beta chains listed next were all sequenced from one sample in a study of blood T cell repertoires in COVID-19. Assay used: immunoSEQ multiplex PCR; TCRdb lists only in-frame clones, some missing. The sample lists about 97,000 clones; more than 75% were seen once. The sequencing sample was made of peripheral blood. The source of these receptors is a human donor in a cohort sampled during active COVID-19.

The chain combines TRBV11-2 with TRBJ2-5; TRBD2 might be the D (5 bases). Germline loops: CDR1 SGHAT, CDR2 FQNNGV. V lost 0 bases and J lost 9, with 14 bases in between. The CDR3 is made up of 14 amino acids. CDR3 sequence: CASSLDGLLLSQYF. CDR3 DNA sequence: TGTGCCAGCAGCTTAGACGGACTTTTATTGTCCCAGTACTTC.

The chain couples TRBV7-9 to TRBJ1-1; D not resolved. V shed 5 bases and J shed 0 bases, with 13 bases lying between them. CDR1 is SEHNR, CDR2 FQNEAQ, per germline (reference sequence). The CDR3 is 15 residues long. CDR3: CASSPITPMNTEAFF. The CDR3 region has the DNA TGTGCCAGCAGCCCGATTACACCGATGAACACTGAAGCTTTCTTT.

The gene calls are TRBV5-4 and TRBJ2-3; 7 bases are shared with TRBD2. The CDR3 extends over 16 amino acids. Germline V gene data show CDR1 as SGHNT and CDR2 as YYREEE (reference sequence). Trimming cost V 3 bases and J 1 base; bases outside gene matches: 8. This CDR3 is CASSSKRLAGTDTQYF. In nucleotides, the CDR3 is TGTGCCAGCAGCTCCAAGCGCCTAGCGGGCACAGATACGCAGTATTTT. Looking up the rest from reference TRBV5-4 and TRBJ2-3 gives the full variable domain: ETGVTQSPTHLIKTRGQQVTLRCSSQSGHNTVSWYQQALGQGPQFIFQYYREEENGRGNFPPRFSGLQFPNYSSELNVNALELDDSALYLCASSSKRLAGTDTQYFGPGTRLTVL.

The chain links TRBV12-5 to TRBJ2-5; TRBD1 is a possible D gene (6 bases). The CDR3 consists of 17 residues. Trimming cost V 0 bases and J 5 bases, with 19 bases left between them. Germline V gene lookup returns CDR1 LGHNT and CDR2 FRNRAP. The CDR3 DNA reads as TGTGCTAGTGGTTTGGTACTAGGGCAGGGGATCGGGGAGACCCAGTACTTC. Its translation is CASGLVLGQGIGETQYF.

This clone was seen once. The V and J genes are TRBV27 and TRBJ2-4; D may be TRBD2 (5 bases). This CDR3 is built from 15 residues. Between the trimmed V and J ends, which lost 1 base and 5 bases, there was a span of 12 bases. Germline-derived CDR1 and CDR2 are MNHEY and SMNVEV (reference sequence). CDR3 loop: CASSLYSGIENIQYF. CDR3 sequence (DNA): TGTGCCAGCAGTTTATACTCCGGGATCGAAAACATTCAGTACTTC.

The chain recombines TRBV6-4 with TRBJ2-1; possibly TRBD1 for D (5 bases). Deletions cut 0 bases from V and 9 bases from J, with 12 bases between. This CDR3 is 14 amino acids long. Germline assignment: CDR1 MRHNA and CDR2 SNTAGT. CDR3 amino acids: CASSDSGPNGEQFF. The CDR3 DNA sequence: TGTGCCAGCAGTGACTCGGGGCCCAACGGTGAGCAGTTCTTC.

V usage is TRBV6-5 and J usage is TRBJ2-7, with 12 nucleotides matching TRBD2. The V and J ends lost 6 bases and 3 bases, in that order; junction bases with no gene match: 6. The germline V gene encodes CDR1 MNHEY and CDR2 SVGAGI. The CDR3 has 15 residues. The CDR3 DNA reads as TGTGCCAGCAGCAGACTAGCGGGAGAAAACTACGAGCAGTACTTC. This codes for CASSRLAGENYEQYF.